The 6 T cell receptor beta chains in this list originate from one sample, sequenced in a study of T-cell memory formation after mild COVID-19. Each CDR3 protein is one row after TCRdb ran MiXCR on the 5' RACE reads. Seen here are roughly 560,000 distinct CDR3 sequences, roughly 21% observed once, and the top ten hold approximately 13%. The sample taken for sequencing was PBMCs or a T cell subset sorted from them (not recorded which). The origin of the receptors is an adult woman who had mild COVID-19 (a few samples of this study predate the infection). Cell type and time point are not known.

This clonotype was counted only a few times. The chain is built from TRBV5-1 and TRBJ1-3, with 11 bases lining up with TRBD1. V gave up 2 bases and J gave up 3 bases; unmatched junction bases: 7. Per the germline V gene, CDR1 is SGHRS and CDR2 is YFSETQ. The CDR3 has 17 amino acids. DNA of the CDR3: TGCGCCAGCAGCTTAGAAGGACAGGGGGCATATGGAAACACCATATATTTT. Its translation is CASSLEGQGAYGNTIYF.

This clonotype showed up just a few times. The chain uses TRBV27 and TRBJ2-5, with 9 bases fitting TRBD2. The junction had 9 bases not matched to a gene; V was cut back by 0 bases and J by 7 bases. This CDR3 has 16 residues. CDR1 and CDR2 (germline): MNHEY, SMNVEV (reference sequence). For the CDR3, the DNA is TGTGCCAGCAGTTTATCACGCAGCGGGGGGTTTTCGACCCAGTACTTC. The encoded protein is CASSLSRSGGFSTQYF.

In its sample, this clonotype was seen a few times. The V gene is TRBV14, the J gene TRBJ2-7; D is possibly TRBD1 or TRBD2 (7 bases each). Germline values: CDR1 SGHDN, CDR2 FVKESK. CDR3 length: 15 amino acids. V gave up 3 bases and J gave up 1 base, with 13 bases separating them. DNA of the CDR3: TGTGCCAGCAGCCAGAGACAGGGAGGGTCCTACGAGCAGTACTTC. It codes for CASSQRQGGSYEQYF.

This clonotype showed up many times. V usage is TRBV5-1 and J usage is TRBJ2-7, with a weak D call TRBD2 (5 bases). V was cut by 0 bases and J by 7 bases, with 11 bases left in between. This CDR3 comprises 13 residues. Germline V lookup: CDR1 SGHRS, CDR2 YFSETQ. This CDR3 is CASSLVSGGEQYF. CDR3 DNA: TGCGCCAGCAGCTTGGTCTCGGGCGGGGAGCAGTACTTC. Full variable domain (missing parts from reference TRBV5-1 and TRBJ2-7): KAGVTQTPRYLIKTRGQQVTLSCSPISGHRSVSWYQQTPGQGLQFLFEYFSETQRNKGNFPGRFSGRQFSNSRSEMNVSTLELGDSALYLCASSLVSGGEQYFGPGTRLTVT.

The sample holds a few counts of this clonotype. The chain links TRBV7-9 to TRBJ2-5; D possibly corresponds to TRBD2 (5 bases). Germline CDR1 reads SEHNR; CDR2 reads FQNEAQ (reference sequence). Trimming removed 2 bases from V and 2 bases from J, with 15 bases in between. This CDR3 has 16 residues. CDR3 DNA sequence: TGTGCCAGCAGCTTACTCCGGTCCCCGGGGCAAGAGACCCAGTACTTC. Translating gives CASSLLRSPGQETQYF.

The rearrangement links TRBV7-6 to TRBJ2-1; D uncertain. CDR1 and CDR2 from the germline V gene are SGHVS and FNYEAQ. The germline V and J ends were trimmed by 3 bases and 8 bases, with 8 bases remaining between them. The CDR3 totals 12 residues. The CDR3 is CASSFLRDEQFF. CDR3 DNA: TGTGCCAGCAGCTTCCTGCGTGATGAGCAGTTCTTC.